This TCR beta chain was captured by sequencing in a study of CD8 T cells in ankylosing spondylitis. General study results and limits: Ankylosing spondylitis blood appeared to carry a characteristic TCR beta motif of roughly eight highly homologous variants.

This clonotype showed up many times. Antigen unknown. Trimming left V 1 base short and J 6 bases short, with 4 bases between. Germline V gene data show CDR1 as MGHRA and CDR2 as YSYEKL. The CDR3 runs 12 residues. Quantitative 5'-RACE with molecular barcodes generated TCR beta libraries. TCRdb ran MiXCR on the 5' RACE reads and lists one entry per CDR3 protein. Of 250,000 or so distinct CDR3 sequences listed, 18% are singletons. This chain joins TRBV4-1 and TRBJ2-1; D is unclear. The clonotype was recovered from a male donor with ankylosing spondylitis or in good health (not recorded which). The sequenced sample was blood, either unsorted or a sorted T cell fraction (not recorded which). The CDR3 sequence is CASSQVLNEQFF. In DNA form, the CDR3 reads TGCGCCAGCAGCCAAGTTCTCAATGAGCAGTTCTTC.